A selection of T cell receptor beta chains follows, all from one sample in a study of blood T cell repertoires in COVID-19. This table comes from immunoSEQ multiplex PCR, and its TCRdb copy is limited to in-frame clones, with some not included. The sample records roughly 350,000 clones, 88% being singletons. Specimen: peripheral blood. The source of these receptors is a woman in her sixties or seventies with COVID-19, enrolled during active disease. The CDR3 runs from the conserved cysteine through the conserved F or W. D genes are given only for firm matches. Size is omitted from some rows. Given values are once, few, many or a class for expanded clones.

size: NA; D: TRBD2; length: 12; J: TRBJ2-1; V: TRBV30; DNA: TGTGCCGCGGGGGGGCGATGGAATGAGCAGTTCTTC; CDR3: CAAGGRWNEQFF
size: NA; D: NA; length: 16; J: TRBJ1-5; V: TRBV20-1; DNA: TGCAGTGCTAGTAGGGCGGGACCCCGGAGCAATCAGCCCCAGCATTTT; CDR3: CSASRAGPRSNQPQHF
size: NA; D: NA; length: 16; J: TRBJ1-5; V: TRBV19; DNA: TGTGCCAGTAGTATTTCCCGCGGTGCGGGCAATCAGCCCCAGCATTTT; CDR3: CASSISRGAGNQPQHF
size: NA; D: NA; length: 16; J: TRBJ2-2; V: TRBV12-1; DNA: TGTGCCAGCAGCTCCCGCGGGGGGGTGAACACCGGGGAGCTGTTTTTT; CDR3: CASSSRGGVNTGELFF
size: NA; D: NA; length: 14; J: TRBJ1-2; V: TRBV30; DNA: TGTGCCTGGAGTGTAGGCGCAGGGGCGGAGGGCTACACCTTC; CDR3: CAWSVGAGAEGYTF
size: NA; D: TRBD2; length: 17; J: TRBJ2-3; V: TRBV9; DNA: TGTGCCAGCAGCGTAGCTACGCTAGCGGGGGGGCTAGATACGCAGTATTTT; CDR3: CASSVATLAGGLDTQYF
size: NA; D: NA; length: 12; J: TRBJ2-3; V: TRBV27; DNA: TGTGCCAGCAGTTTAGTGGGCCAAAGTCCGTATTTT; CDR3: CASSLVGQSPYF
size: NA; D: NA; length: 15; J: TRBJ1-2; V: TRBV3-1/TRBV3-2; DNA: TGTGCCAGCAGCCAAGCTTCAGGTTCTTCCTATGGCTACACCTTC; CDR3: CASSQASGSSYGYTF
size: NA; D: TRBD2; length: 12; J: TRBJ2-7; V: TRBV24-1; DNA: TGTGCCACAGGGGGACTAGCGGGCGAGCAGTACTTC; CDR3: CATGGLAGEQYF
size: once; D: TRBD2; length: 13; J: TRBJ2-7; V: TRBV7-9; DNA: TGTGCCAGCAGCTACGGGGGGACCTACGAGCAGTACTTC; CDR3: CASSYGGTYEQYF
size: NA; D: TRBD1; length: 13; J: TRBJ1-5; V: TRBV19; DNA: TGTGCCAGTAGTGTAAAAACAGGGGGGCCCCAGCATTTT; CDR3: CASSVKTGGPQHF
size: few; D: NA; length: 14; J: TRBJ2-7; V: TRBV7-9; DNA: TGTGCCAGCAGCTCTTGGGACACTCTGGAGGAGCAGTACTTC; CDR3: CASSSWDTLEEQYF
size: NA; D: NA; length: 13; J: TRBJ2-4; V: TRBV20-1; DNA: TGCAGTGCTAGTACGGGGGGCAGGAACATTCAGTACTTC; CDR3: CSASTGGRNIQYF
size: NA; D: NA; length: 15; J: TRBJ2-5; V: TRBV5-1; DNA: TGCGCCAGCAGCTTGGGGCGGGTTACTCAAGAGACCCAGTACTTC; CDR3: CASSLGRVTQETQYF
size: NA; D: NA; length: 16; J: TRBJ1-2; V: TRBV5-6; DNA: TGTGCCAGCAGCCTATTCACGGGGTCCCTCTACTATGGCTACACCTTC; CDR3: CASSLFTGSLYYGYTF
size: NA; D: TRBD1; length: 15; J: TRBJ1-4; V: TRBV11-2; DNA: TGTGCCAGCAGCCTAATCGACAGGGGACGCGAAAAACTGTTTTTT; CDR3: CASSLIDRGREKLFF
size: NA; D: NA; length: 14; J: TRBJ1-2; V: TRBV5-1; DNA: TGCGCCAGCAGCCCGTCCGACAGGAACTATGGCTACACCTTC; CDR3: CASSPSDRNYGYTF
size: NA; D: NA; length: 18; J: TRBJ2-7; V: TRBV21-1; DNA: TGTGCCAGCAGTAAAAGGGGGACTAGCGCGTGGAGCTCCTACGAGCAGTACTTC; CDR3: CASSKRGTSAWSSYEQYF
size: NA; D: NA; length: 16; J: TRBJ1-1; V: TRBV5-1; DNA: TGCGCCAGCAGCTACCCGGAGGGAGGGAGTAATACTGAAGCTTTCTTT; CDR3: CASSYPEGGSNTEAFF
size: NA; D: NA; length: 15; J: TRBJ2-5; V: TRBV19; DNA: TGTGCCAGTATGGGGACCGGGAGTTACCAAGAGACCCAGTACTTC; CDR3: CASMGTGSYQETQYF
size: NA; D: TRBD1; length: 16; J: TRBJ2-7; V: TRBV29-1; DNA: TGCAGCGTTTTTCCTGCGGACAGGGGGAATTTGGACGAGCAGTACTTC; CDR3: CSVFPADRGNLDEQYF
size: once; D: NA; length: 12; J: TRBJ1-2; V: TRBV28; DNA: TGTGCCAGCAGTTTATTCTTGGGCGGCTACACCTTC; CDR3: CASSLFLGGYTF
size: few; D: NA; length: 13; J: TRBJ2-7; V: TRBV14; DNA: TGTGCCAGCAGCCAAGATGTTGGCATCGGGGAGTACTTC; CDR3: CASSQDVGIGEYF
size: NA; D: TRBD1; length: 15; J: TRBJ1-1; V: TRBV25-1; DNA: TGTGCCAGCAGTGAAGGGAGACAGGGGAACACTGAAGCTTTCTTT; CDR3: CASSEGRQGNTEAFF
size: NA; D: NA; length: 15; J: TRBJ1-6; V: TRBV5-1; DNA: TGCGCCAGCAGCTTGGAAGGGGCGATGTACTCACCCCTCCACTTT; CDR3: CASSLEGAMYSPLHF